This T cell receptor (beta chain) was identified in a study of cytomegalovirus exposure and HLA in healthy donors. Broader study findings: The listing of 150 or so TCR beta chains classed them as cytomegalovirus-associated. Despite most TCR sequences being rare, some public TCRs occurred in many donors.

Germline V gene sequence: CDR1 SNHLY, CDR2 FYNNEI. Germline trimming cut 2 bases from V and 9 bases from J; bases unmatched to any gene: 3. This CDR3 is built from 14 residues. Note on this clone: Its antigen is currently unknown.

Assay: immunoSEQ multiplex PCR; the TCRdb copy retains only in-frame clones and omits some. The repertoire holds over 35,000 clones, with approximately 92% as singletons. This receptor was taken from a man aged 18 to 30 in good health and CMV-seronegative. The V call is TRBV2, the J call TRBJ2-1; TRBD2 matches at 11 bases. Material for sequencing was PBMCs. In DNA, the CDR3 is TGTGCCAGCAGTGAACCACTAGCGGGAGTTGAGCAGTTCTTC. Protein product: CASSEPLAGVEQFF.